This TCR beta chain derives from a study of T cells in pancreatic ductal adenocarcinoma. Study-wide points: Mean clonality was about 0.11 in tumors and roughly 0.067 in blood, not significantly different. Tumor samples had fewer productive templates and about 8-fold fewer unique clonotypes than blood.

Using immunoSEQ multiplex PCR, the repertoire was profiled, and TCRdb retains in-frame clones only, with some absent. The sample has 8,500 to 9,500 clones; 67% are singletons. Surgery without prior neoadjuvant therapy was the treatment of the selected pancreatic ductal adenocarcinoma patients. The sample holds a few counts of this clone. Its antigen is undetermined. The CDR3 runs to 14 residues. CDR1 and CDR2 (germline): MDHEN, SYDVKM. Trimming removed 5 bases from V and 6 bases from J, with 14 bases in between. V is TRBV28 and J is TRBJ2-1; D is possibly TRBD2 (5 bases). Sequenced input: pancreatic tumor tissue. This clonotype was obtained from a human donor with pancreatic ductal adenocarcinoma. The CDR3 loop reads CASSPPLASNEQFF. The CDR3 region has the DNA TGTGCCAGCAGTCCACCCTTAGCGTCCAATGAGCAGTTCTTC.